The present entry profiles one TCR beta chain with its context. Its antigen is unknown. The sample belongs to a study of CD8 T cells in ankylosing spondylitis. Study findings and constraints: Prior work had noted some motif variants in reactive arthritis blood and synovial fluid. Characteristic, it appeared, of ankylosing spondylitis blood was a TCR beta motif of about eight highly homologous variants. Disease-associated clones were reportedly significantly overrepresented in matched ankylosing spondylitis synovial fluid.

In making TCR beta libraries, quantitative 5'-RACE with molecular barcodes was used. TCRdb independently ran MiXCR on the 5' RACE reads; one entry per CDR3 protein. The profile covers approximately 350,000 distinct CDR3 sequences, with approximately 14% appearing a single time and around 1% taken by the ten largest. The TCR originated in a male donor with ankylosing spondylitis or in good health (not recorded which). Sequenced input: blood, either unsorted or a sorted T cell fraction (not recorded which).

The CDR3 DNA is TGCGCCAGCAGCCAAGGTAGCGGGAGGAGGCGTGAGCAGTTCTTC. As protein: CASSQGSGRRREQFF. The chain links TRBV4-1 to TRBJ2-1; 10 positions match TRBD2. CDR3 length: 15 residues. J gave up 9 bases and V 1 base, and 6 bases lay outside the gene matches. Germline values: CDR1 MGHRA, CDR2 YSYEKL.